This TCR beta chain stems from a study of shared T cell receptors in the human thymus. Profiling relied on immunoSEQ multiplex PCR, and the TCRdb table lists in-frame clones only, not all of them. The sample lists roughly 560,000 clones, around 82% occurring once. The germline CDR1 and CDR2 sequences are SQVTM and ANQGSEA. Germline trimming cut 5 bases from V and 3 bases from J; bases unmatched to any gene: 3. This CDR3 comprises 12 residues. Concerning this clone: Other DNA sequences in this specimen translate into the identical CDR3.

A further study also used this sample, focusing on human thymus T cells. As that report states: Within thymic and blood repertoires, V and J gene usage appeared to be biased.

This TCR came from a boy under three years old with a congenital heart defect. The chain carries TRBV29-1 and TRBJ2-5; 7 bases map to TRBD1. Sequencing was carried out using thymocytes. In DNA, the CDR3 is TGCAGCGTTAGACAGGGAAAAGAGACCCAGTACTTC. Amino acid sequence: CSVRQGKETQYF.